Only one count was recorded for the clone carrying this T cell receptor (beta chain). The CDR3 is 16 amino acids. V was shortened by 6 bases and J by 5 bases, with 20 bases between the two germline ends. Per the germline V gene, CDR1 is MNHEY and CDR2 is SVGEGT. The entry originates in a study of blood T cell repertoires in COVID-19. Authors' methods: Nucleated cell counts were estimated from reference gene primer amplification. Repertoires were generated with immunoSEQ multiplex PCR, while TCRdb's copy carries only in-frame clones and drops some. Clone size and V and J calls were adopted from that table, with D and trimming inferred from the DNA. Here the sample spans about 330,000 clones, 89% being singletons.

Source material: peripheral blood. The clonotype was recovered from a man younger than 35 who had recovered from COVID-19. J is TRBJ2-1 and V is TRBV6-2 or TRBV6-3, with D perhaps TRBD2 (5 bases). In DNA form, the CDR3 reads TGTGCCAGCAGCACCGAGCGGAATTTAGGAAACAATGAGCAGTTCTTC. Its protein is CASSTERNLGNNEQFF.